This passage covers 23 T cell receptor beta chains from one sample sequenced in a study of CD4 and CD8 cells across lung adenocarcinoma regions. TCRdb reprocessed the PCR reads via MiXCR and lists one record per CDR3 protein. The sample has around 20,000 distinct CDR3 sequences; around 50% are singletons. The sequenced sample was CD8+ T cells from the margin of a lung tumor. Source of these receptors: a male donor with lung adenocarcinoma. The CD4 and CD8 labels of this study may be unreliable.

V is TRBV29-1 and J is TRBJ2-1; D is possibly TRBD2 (6 bases). V lost 8 bases to trimming and J lost 3 bases, with 14 bases between them. CDR1 is SQVTM, CDR2 ANQGSEA, per germline. The CDR3 contains 13 residues. DNA of the CDR3: TGCAGCCCCAGCACGGAGGGCTACAATGAGCAGTTCTTC. This gives the protein CSPSTEGYNEQFF.

The chain has TRBV6-1 and TRBJ2-5; TRBD2 matches at 8 bases. The CDR3 has 14 residues. Germline CDR1 is MNHNS and CDR2 is SASEGT. V shed 0 bases, J shed 11 bases, and the junction held 8 bases outside the gene matches. CDR3 in DNA: TGTGCCAGCAGTGAAGCGGGAGCGGGAGATACGCAGTACTTC. Amino acid sequence: CASSEAGAGDTQYF.

In its sample, this clonotype ranks as medium-sized. This chain uses TRBV12-3 or TRBV12-4 with TRBJ2-6; no reliable D call. The CDR3 runs to 15 residues. V was pared by 6 bases and J by 1 base, with 10 bases between. The CDR3 coding sequence is TGTGCCAGCAGCTCGACAAGGTCTGGGGCCAACGTCCTGACTTTC. It encodes CASSSTRSGANVLTF.

This clonotype came up many times. The V and J genes are TRBV14 and TRBJ2-1; D ambiguous. V dropped 4 bases and J dropped 6 bases, with 10 bases sitting between them. The CDR3 is 13 residues long. CDR1 and CDR2 from the germline V gene are SGHDN and FVKESK. The CDR3 region is CASSPLTLNEQFF. The CDR3 DNA reads as TGTGCCAGCAGCCCCCTGACTCTCAATGAGCAGTTCTTC.

The chain joins TRBV11-2 to TRBJ2-5; a possible D gene is TRBD2 (6 bases). Between the trimmed V and J ends, which lost 0 bases and 5 bases, there was a span of 13 bases. CDR3 length equals 15 residues. Germline V gene data show CDR1 as SGHAT and CDR2 as FQNNGV. The CDR3 nucleotides are TGTGCCAGCAGCTTAGAATACGGGAGTGGGGAGACCCAGTACTTC. It is translated as CASSLEYGSGETQYF.

This rearrangement joins TRBV7-2 to TRBJ2-5; tentative D call: TRBD2 (6 bases). Near its end, the DNA agrees better with TRBJ2-1, so the J call may be wrong. Germline V gene data show CDR1 as SGHTA and CDR2 as FQGNSA. This CDR3 has 13 residues. The CDR3 coding sequence is TGTGCCAGCCTTTTTGCGGGGACGCTAGAGCAGTTCTTC. It translates to CASLFAGTLEQFF.

The chain links TRBV4-2 to TRBJ2-1; D remains ambiguous. The J call may be incorrect, as the DNA end agrees better with TRBJ2-5. Looked up from germline, CDR1 is LGHNA and CDR2 is YNFKEQ. The CDR3 length is 13 residues. The CDR3 region has the DNA TGTGCCAGCAGCCAGGGCCTAGGTGAGACCCAGTACTTC. Translation: CASSQGLGETQYF.

This clonotype was seen many times. V is TRBV27 and J is TRBJ1-5; tentative D call: TRBD1 (6 bases). The V and J ends lost 3 bases and 6 bases respectively, with 12 bases between them. This CDR3 is built from 14 residues. The germline gives CDR1 MNHEY, CDR2 SMNVEV (reference sequence). CDR3 coding DNA: TGTGCCAGCAGTTTTTCAGGGGAAGTTCAGCCCCAGCATTTT. This codes for CASSFSGEVQPQHF.

This CDR3 reads CASSPGTGSYEQYF. The CDR3 nucleotides read TGTGCCAGCAGTCCCGGGACGGGCTCCTACGAGCAGTACTTC. The rearrangement uses TRBV6-1 and TRBJ2-7; D possibly uses TRBD1 or TRBD2 (5 bases each). The V and J ends lost 5 bases and 0 bases respectively, with 11 bases between them. CDR1 and CDR2 (germline): MNHNS, SASEGT. This CDR3 region has 14 residues.

The rearrangement joins TRBV10-2 to TRBJ2-4; D uncertain. The V end was cut by 2 bases, the J end by 3 bases, with 17 bases between. Germline lookup yields CDR1 WSHSY and CDR2 SAAADI. The CDR3 spans 17 residues. The CDR3 DNA is TGCGCCAGCAGTGAGCGTACTGGCGGTAGAGACAAAAACATTCAGTACTTC. This encodes CASSERTGGRDKNIQYF.

V and J are TRBV6-1 and TRBJ2-6; weak D call: TRBD1 (8 bases). Deletions cut 8 bases from V and 18 bases from J, with 38 bases between. The germline V gene encodes CDR1 MNHNS and CDR2 SASEGT. CDR3 length equals 18 residues. The CDR3 protein is CASGGGQGARLWGDTQTF. In nucleotides, the CDR3 is TGTGCCAGCGGGGGGGGGCAGGGGGCACGTCTGTGGGGCGACACCCAGACTTTC.

This clonotype came up many times. The chain links TRBV6-1 to TRBJ2-5; D may be TRBD1 (5 bases). CDR3 size: 15 residues. The V end was cut by 4 bases, the J end by 4 bases, with 16 bases between. The germline gives CDR1 MNHNS, CDR2 SASEGT. The CDR3 loop is CASSALGVKGETQYF. The CDR3 nucleotides read TGTGCCAGCAGTGCTCTAGGGGTAAAGGGAGAGACCCAGTACTTC.

This clonotype has ten or more counts. This chain connects TRBV14 to TRBJ2-5, with 13 nucleotides matching TRBD2. CDR3 size: 16 residues. Germline CDR1 is SGHDN and CDR2 is FVKESK. The trim removed 4 bases at V and 4 bases at J, leaving 6 bases unmatched. The CDR3 sequence is CASSPLGLAGAETQYF. The DNA for the CDR3 is TGTGCCAGCAGCCCACTAGGACTAGCGGGAGCAGAGACCCAGTACTTC.

The chain recombines TRBV7-6 with TRBJ2-7; 13 bases line up with TRBD2. Germline loops: CDR1 SGHVS, CDR2 FNYEAQ. The CDR3 is 17 residues long. Trimming cost V 5 bases and J 1 base; bases outside gene matches: 8. CDR3 protein: CASSTTSGGSMSYEQYF. The CDR3 DNA sequence: TGTGCCAGCAGCACGACTAGCGGGGGGTCCATGTCCTACGAGCAGTACTTC.

V and J are TRBV4-1 and TRBJ1-1; D possibly corresponds to TRBD1 (6 bases). The germline V gene has CDR1 MGHRA and CDR2 YSYEKL. V lost 4 bases, J lost 4 bases, and 22 bases lay in between. The CDR3 is made up of 17 amino acids. CDR3 protein: CASSLTGGDVGRTEAFF. For the CDR3, the DNA is TGCGCCAGCAGCCTAACCGGGGGCGATGTGGGCCGCACTGAAGCTTTCTTT.

Details on this clonotype: Mismatch with germline at one junction end may stem from a read error. This chain uses TRBV27 with TRBJ2-4, with D perhaps assigned TRBD1 or TRBD2 (6 bases each). CDR3 size: 15 residues. The germline V gene has CDR1 MNHEY and CDR2 SMNVEV (reference sequence). CDR3 DNA sequence: TGTGCCAGCGGTTTGGGGCTGGGGGGCAAAAACATTCAGTATTTC. Translation gives CASGLGLGGKNIQYF.

This clonotype occurred many times. J is TRBJ2-5 and V is TRBV28; 9 positions match TRBD1. The J call is in doubt because the DNA end fits TRBJ2-7 better. The germline V gene encodes CDR1 MDHEN and CDR2 SYDVKM. This CDR3 has 14 residues. This CDR3 is CASRRDRGIGEQYF. The CDR3 nucleotides are TGTGCCAGCAGGCGTGACAGGGGGATCGGCGAGCAGTACTTC.

On this clonotype: The junction differs from germline at one of its ends, possibly a read error. The rearrangement links TRBV10-1 to TRBJ2-5, with D perhaps TRBD1 or TRBD2 (7 bases each). From germline, CDR1 is WNHNN and CDR2 SYGVQD (reference sequence). The length of the CDR3 is 15 residues. CDR3: CAGGPGGGGQDTQYF. The CDR3 bases are TGCGCCGGGGGTCCCGGGGGAGGGGGCCAAGATACCCAGTACTTC.

This clonotype was counted many times. The DNA for the CDR3 is TGTGCCAGCAGCTTTTGGACAGGGGGCAATGAGCAGTTCTTC. Translation gives CASSFWTGGNEQFF. This chain uses TRBV7-2 with TRBJ2-1, with 10 bases lining up with TRBD1. Germline CDR1 is SGHTA and CDR2 is FQGNSA. V shed 3 bases, J shed 6 bases, and the junction held 2 bases outside the gene matches. This CDR3 spans 14 amino acids.

This clonotype was seen only once. The junction does not match germline at one end; this may be a read error. The chain uses TRBV6-1 and TRBJ2-1; D possibly corresponds to TRBD2 (6 bases). This CDR3 is 17 amino acids long. Germline V gene sequence: CDR1 MNHNS, CDR2 SASEGT. The CDR3 here is CASSDPPLGLRSREQFF. In DNA form, the CDR3 reads TGTGCCAGCAGTGATCCGCCCCTGGGACTCAGGTCCAGGGAGCAGTTCTTT.

This chain uses TRBV6-5 with TRBJ2-1; D unresolved. The J call is in doubt because the DNA end fits TRBJ2-5 better. The germline V gene has CDR1 MNHEY and CDR2 SVGAGI. There are 13 residues in the CDR3. CDR3 coding DNA: TGTGCCAGCAGTTACGGGCCTATGGGGACCCAGTACTTC. It translates to CASSYGPMGTQYF.

Within the sample, this clonotype is medium-sized (0.01 to 0.1%). This chain joins TRBV27 and TRBJ2-6; TRBD1 is a possible D gene (6 bases). CDR1 is MNHEY and CDR2 is SMNVEV in the germline V gene (reference sequence). This CDR3 region has 17 residues. V was cut by 6 bases and J by 4 bases, with 19 bases left in between. DNA of the CDR3: TGTGCCAGCAGCGCCACGGGACACCCGTCCGGGGCCAACGTCCTGACTTTC. Protein: CASSATGHPSGANVLTF.

This chain joins TRBV5-1 and TRBJ2-1, with D possibly matching TRBD2 (5 bases). Judging by the DNA end, TRBJ2-5 fits better; the J call may be wrong. The CDR3 contains 15 residues. Germline V lookup: CDR1 SGHRS, CDR2 YFSETQ. This CDR3 reads CASSLIGKREETQYF. For the CDR3, the DNA is TGCGCCAGCAGCTTGATAGGCAAGAGGGAAGAGACCCAGTACTTC.